This T cell receptor (beta chain) derives from a study of shared clonotypes between healthy human individuals. As defined, naive CD8 cells were CD45RO-negative and positively selected for CCR7, with terminally differentiated effector memory CD45RA+ cells excluded. Assay used: immunoSEQ multiplex PCR; TCRdb lists only in-frame clones, some missing. The sample has nearly 600,000 clones, 95% to 96% seen once; the top ten hold approximately 0.1%. Trimming took 3 bases from V and 2 from J; bases not matched to a gene: 3. CDR1 and CDR2 from the germline V gene are LGHNA and YNFKEQ. The CDR3 runs 15 residues.

V is TRBV4-2 and J is TRBJ1-2; 10 nucleotides line up with TRBD1. This receptor was identified in a woman aged 30 to 39 in good health. The source material was naive CD8+ T cells sorted from blood. CDR3 loop: CASSQTDRGNYGYTF. As DNA, the CDR3 is TGTGCCAGCAGCCAGACGGACAGGGGGAACTATGGCTACACCTTC.